The rows below give T cell receptor beta chains drawn from one sample of a study of cytomegalovirus exposure and HLA in healthy donors. The data were produced by immunoSEQ multiplex PCR, yet TCRdb's version contains in-frame clones alone and is incomplete. The repertoire includes some 100,000 clones, roughly 80% of them detected once, and about 5% sits in the top ten. Sequences were obtained from PBMCs. The receptor source for this set is a man aged 45 to 65 in good health and CMV-seropositive. CDR3s include the opening cysteine and the closing phenylalanine or tryptophan. The D gene is left open where the match is weak. Only some rows state a clone size, as once, few, many or a class for expanded clones.

V gene: TRBV7-2; CDR3 length: 13; D gene: NA; clone size: NA; J gene: TRBJ1-5; CDR3 protein: CASSLGGGRPQHF; CDR3 DNA: TGTGCCAGCAGCTTAGGGGGAGGACGGCCCCAGCATTTT
V gene: TRBV11-2; CDR3 length: 14; D gene: NA; clone size: NA; J gene: TRBJ2-6; CDR3 protein: CASSPRSGANVLTF; CDR3 DNA: TGTGCCAGCAGCCCCCGCTCTGGGGCCAACGTCCTGACTTTC
V gene: TRBV7-2; CDR3 length: 15; D gene: TRBD1; clone size: NA; J gene: TRBJ2-5; CDR3 protein: CASSTRPGQQETQYF; CDR3 DNA: TGTGCCAGCAGCACGCGCCCGGGACAGCAAGAGACCCAGTACTTC
V gene: TRBV4-1; CDR3 length: 15; D gene: NA; clone size: NA; J gene: TRBJ2-5; CDR3 protein: CASSQDRGVGETQYF; CDR3 DNA: TGCGCCAGCAGCCAAGATAGGGGCGTTGGGGAGACCCAGTACTTC
V gene: TRBV19; CDR3 length: 17; D gene: NA; clone size: NA; J gene: TRBJ1-4; CDR3 protein: CASSIAGRGTTNEKLFF; CDR3 DNA: TGTGCCAGTAGTATAGCGGGCAGGGGAACAACTAATGAAAAACTGTTTTTT
V gene: TRBV28; CDR3 length: 13; D gene: NA; clone size: NA; J gene: TRBJ2-7; CDR3 protein: CASSSAQGYEQYF; CDR3 DNA: TGTGCCAGCAGTTCCGCTCAGGGGTACGAGCAGTACTTC
V gene: TRBV5-1; CDR3 length: 15; D gene: NA; clone size: few; J gene: TRBJ2-7; CDR3 protein: CASSPGGGQIYEQYF; CDR3 DNA: TGCGCCAGCAGCCCCGGAGGAGGACAGATCTACGAGCAGTACTTC
V gene: TRBV7-9; CDR3 length: 16; D gene: NA; clone size: NA; J gene: TRBJ2-3; CDR3 protein: CASSLERPSGTDTQYF; CDR3 DNA: TGTGCCAGCAGCTTAGAGCGCCCCTCAGGCACAGATACGCAGTATTTT
V gene: TRBV2; CDR3 length: 10; D gene: NA; clone size: once; J gene: TRBJ1-1; CDR3 protein: CACLGQEAFF; CDR3 DNA: TGTGCCTGCCTCGGACAGGAAGCTTTCTTT
V gene: TRBV6-1; CDR3 length: 17; D gene: TRBD1; clone size: NA; J gene: TRBJ1-1; CDR3 protein: CASSDSGTGIGNTEAFF; CDR3 DNA: TGTGCCAGCAGTGATTCCGGGACAGGGATCGGGAACACTGAAGCTTTCTTT
V gene: TRBV19; CDR3 length: 17; D gene: TRBD1; clone size: NA; J gene: TRBJ2-7; CDR3 protein: CASSSLQGAIAPYEQYF; CDR3 DNA: TGTGCCAGTAGTTCACTACAGGGGGCAATCGCCCCCTACGAGCAGTACTTC
V gene: TRBV6-1; CDR3 length: 15; D gene: TRBD1; clone size: NA; J gene: TRBJ2-1; CDR3 protein: CASTIGQGVINEQFF; CDR3 DNA: TGTGCCAGCACCATCGGACAGGGGGTAATCAATGAGCAGTTCTTC
V gene: TRBV10-3; CDR3 length: 14; D gene: TRBD1; clone size: NA; J gene: TRBJ1-1; CDR3 protein: CAITGQGMNTEAFF; CDR3 DNA: TGTGCCATCACCGGACAGGGAATGAACACTGAAGCTTTCTTT
V gene: TRBV2; CDR3 length: 15; D gene: NA; clone size: NA; J gene: TRBJ1-5; CDR3 protein: CASSQGQQANQPQHF; CDR3 DNA: TGTGCCAGCAGTCAAGGGCAACAGGCTAATCAGCCCCAGCATTTT
V gene: TRBV4-1; CDR3 length: 16; D gene: NA; clone size: NA; J gene: TRBJ2-2; CDR3 protein: CASSQERSGETGELFF; CDR3 DNA: TGCGCCAGCAGCCAAGAGAGGTCAGGGGAAACCGGGGAGCTGTTTTTT
V gene: TRBV18; CDR3 length: 16; D gene: TRBD2; clone size: NA; J gene: TRBJ2-2; CDR3 protein: CASSPQGGRNTGELFF; CDR3 DNA: TGTGCCAGCTCACCACAGGGCGGGAGGAACACCGGGGAGCTGTTTTTT
V gene: TRBV27; CDR3 length: 14; D gene: NA; clone size: NA; J gene: TRBJ1-1; CDR3 protein: CASSLNFYSTEAFF; CDR3 DNA: TGTGCCAGCAGTTTAAATTTTTACTCCACTGAAGCTTTCTTT
V gene: TRBV19; CDR3 length: 15; D gene: TRBD2; clone size: NA; J gene: TRBJ2-1; CDR3 protein: CASSPLAGANIEQFF; CDR3 DNA: TGTGCCAGTAGTCCGCTAGCGGGAGCTAACATAGAGCAGTTCTTC
V gene: TRBV27; CDR3 length: 17; D gene: TRBD2; clone size: NA; J gene: TRBJ2-7; CDR3 protein: CASSSTRMGGSSYEQYF; CDR3 DNA: TGTGCCAGCAGTTCTACTAGGATGGGCGGGAGCTCCTACGAGCAGTACTTC
V gene: TRBV6-1; CDR3 length: 15; D gene: TRBD1; clone size: NA; J gene: TRBJ2-2; CDR3 protein: CASTTGGEIAGELFF; CDR3 DNA: TGTGCCAGCACTACAGGGGGCGAGATTGCCGGGGAGCTGTTTTTT
V gene: TRBV10-3; CDR3 length: 15; D gene: NA; clone size: NA; J gene: TRBJ2-5; CDR3 protein: CAISDSKGVEETQYF; CDR3 DNA: TGTGCCATCAGTGACTCAAAGGGGGTTGAAGAGACCCAGTACTTC
V gene: TRBV4-1; CDR3 length: 15; D gene: NA; clone size: NA; J gene: TRBJ2-7; CDR3 protein: CASSQGTQRGYEQYF; CDR3 DNA: TGCGCCAGCAGCCAAGGGACTCAAAGGGGGTACGAGCAGTACTTC
V gene: TRBV7-2; CDR3 length: 12; D gene: NA; clone size: NA; J gene: TRBJ1-2; CDR3 protein: CASSLNRRGYTF; CDR3 DNA: TGTGCCAGCAGCTTAAATCGGAGAGGCTACACCTTC
V gene: TRBV6-5; CDR3 length: 15; D gene: TRBD1; clone size: NA; J gene: TRBJ1-1; CDR3 protein: CASSQSGTGGTEAFF; CDR3 DNA: TGTGCCAGCAGCCAAAGTGGGACAGGGGGGACTGAAGCTTTCTTT
V gene: TRBV10-1; CDR3 length: 14; D gene: NA; clone size: NA; J gene: TRBJ1-1; CDR3 protein: CASSPGHRNTEAFF; CDR3 DNA: TGCGCCAGCAGTCCGGGACATCGGAACACTGAAGCTTTCTTT
V gene: TRBV4-2; CDR3 length: 14; D gene: NA; clone size: NA; J gene: TRBJ2-1; CDR3 protein: CASSQPRDYNEQFF; CDR3 DNA: TGTGCCAGCAGCCAGCCGCGGGACTACAATGAGCAGTTCTTC
V gene: TRBV9; CDR3 length: 14; D gene: NA; clone size: few; J gene: TRBJ1-5; CDR3 protein: CASSVGAGAEPQHF; CDR3 DNA: TGTGCCAGCAGCGTAGGGGCAGGGGCAGAGCCCCAGCATTTT
V gene: TRBV15; CDR3 length: 13; D gene: TRBD1; clone size: NA; J gene: TRBJ1-6; CDR3 protein: CATSWDRDSPLHF; CDR3 DNA: TGTGCCACCAGCTGGGACAGGGATTCACCCCTCCACTTT
V gene: TRBV5-1; CDR3 length: 16; D gene: TRBD1; clone size: few; J gene: TRBJ2-7; CDR3 protein: CASSYKWTGGDYEQYF; CDR3 DNA: TGCGCCAGCAGCTACAAGTGGACAGGGGGGGACTACGAGCAGTACTTC
V gene: TRBV6-4; CDR3 length: 14; D gene: NA; clone size: once; J gene: TRBJ2-3; CDR3 protein: CASSERSSADTQYF; CDR3 DNA: TGTGCCAGCAGTGAACGGAGTTCGGCAGATACGCAGTATTTT
V gene: TRBV7-2; CDR3 length: 13; D gene: TRBD2; clone size: NA; J gene: TRBJ2-7; CDR3 protein: CASTQLAGGEQYF; CDR3 DNA: TGTGCCAGCACCCAACTAGCGGGTGGCGAGCAGTACTTC
V gene: TRBV25-1; CDR3 length: 14; D gene: NA; clone size: NA; J gene: TRBJ2-5; CDR3 protein: CASSESFAPTETYF; CDR3 DNA: TGTGCCAGCAGTGAATCGTTTGCCCCGACGGAGACGTACTTC
V gene: TRBV27; CDR3 length: 15; D gene: TRBD2; clone size: few; J gene: TRBJ2-2; CDR3 protein: CASSLPGLGAGELFF; CDR3 DNA: TGTGCCAGCAGTTTACCGGGACTAGGGGCCGGGGAGCTGTTTTTT
V gene: TRBV5-6; CDR3 length: 13; D gene: NA; clone size: NA; J gene: TRBJ1-1; CDR3 protein: CASSQPPRTEAFF; CDR3 DNA: TGTGCCAGCAGCCAACCACCGAGAACTGAAGCTTTCTTT
V gene: TRBV5-1; CDR3 length: 16; D gene: NA; clone size: NA; J gene: TRBJ1-6; CDR3 protein: CASSFRFDSYNSPLHF; CDR3 DNA: TGCGCCAGCAGCTTCCGGTTCGACTCCTATAATTCACCCCTCCACTTT
V gene: TRBV2; CDR3 length: 14; D gene: TRBD1; clone size: NA; J gene: TRBJ1-1; CDR3 protein: CASRGQGSGAEAFF; CDR3 DNA: TGTGCCAGCAGAGGACAGGGTAGCGGCGCTGAAGCTTTCTTT
V gene: TRBV30; CDR3 length: 14; D gene: TRBD2; clone size: NA; J gene: TRBJ2-3; CDR3 protein: CAWSGGGYTDTQYF; CDR3 DNA: TGTGCCTGGAGTGGGGGGGGTTACACAGATACGCAGTATTTT
V gene: TRBV10-1; CDR3 length: 13; D gene: NA; clone size: NA; J gene: TRBJ1-1; CDR3 protein: CASSRDTNTEAFF; CDR3 DNA: TGCGCCAGCAGTCGGGACACGAACACTGAAGCTTTCTTT
V gene: TRBV9; CDR3 length: 18; D gene: TRBD2; clone size: NA; J gene: TRBJ2-3; CDR3 protein: CASSVVGGGAGNADTQYF; CDR3 DNA: TGTGCCAGCAGCGTAGTTGGCGGGGGGGCCGGGAACGCAGATACGCAGTATTTT
V gene: TRBV5-1; CDR3 length: 17; D gene: TRBD1; clone size: once; J gene: TRBJ2-1; CDR3 protein: CASSSGQGWNVDNEQFF; CDR3 DNA: TGCGCCAGCAGCTCCGGACAGGGATGGAATGTGGACAATGAGCAGTTCTTC
V gene: TRBV28; CDR3 length: 15; D gene: NA; clone size: NA; J gene: TRBJ1-3; CDR3 protein: CASSSQTIPGNTIYF; CDR3 DNA: TGTGCCAGCAGCTCTCAGACTATCCCAGGAAACACCATATATTTT
V gene: TRBV20-1; CDR3 length: 11; D gene: NA; clone size: NA; J gene: TRBJ2-7; CDR3 protein: CSASPAYEQYF; CDR3 DNA: TGCAGTGCTAGCCCAGCCTACGAGCAGTACTTC